This TCR beta chain was recovered during a study of persistence of HIV-infected CD4 T cells. As for the study in general: Multiple blood draws of up to about 200 mL, except two donors with single leukapheresis. Findings and caveats of the study: Antigen-responding cells were enriched for degenerate expanded CDR3beta sequences.

Note on this clone: The antigen is unknown.

The stimulus was an HIV-1 Gag 15-mer peptide pool, 0.85 to 1 ug/peptide/mL. Responding CD4+ T cells were sorted by upregulation of both CD40 ligand and CD69. Suppressive ART was started during chronic HIV-1 infection in these adults. Donors had CD4+ T cell counts above 400 cells/uL and were CMV-seropositive. This was the immunoSEQ version 4 assay in survey mode. Clones were read by immunoSEQ multiplex PCR, and TCRdb kept only the in-frame ones, dropping some. The profile shows tens of thousands of clones, around 74% of them singletons. Germline V gene data show CDR1 as MDHEN and CDR2 as SYDVKM. Between the trimmed V and J ends, which lost 8 bases and 3 bases, there was a span of 17 bases. The CDR3 sequence is 14 residues long.

This receptor was identified in an adult man with HIV who was CMV-seropositive. Sample: CD4+ T cells sorted from PBMCs after approximately 19-hour stimulation, taken from a patient who received antiretroviral therapy. The genes are TRBV28 and TRBJ2-7; D might be TRBD1 or TRBD2, each matching 6 bases. The CDR3 is CASGRGGSVYEQYF. The DNA of the CDR3 is TGTGCCAGCGGGAGAGGGGGGTCCGTCTACGAGCAGTACTTC.